This TCR beta chain derives from a study of OX40 agonist ivuxolimab in advanced cancers. This CDR3 comprises 12 residues. Germline CDR1 MDHEN, CDR2 SYDVKM. V was cut by 6 bases and J by 5 bases, with 11 bases left in between. Clones were read by immunoSEQ multiplex PCR, and TCRdb kept only the in-frame ones, dropping some. The data hold some 77,000 clones, with 80% to 95% observed a single time. In its sample, this clone was seen once. This sample comprised CD4+ or CD8+ T cells sorted from blood, obtained in a trial of the OX40 agonist ivuxolimab. The rearrangement joins TRBV28 to TRBJ2-7, with a tentative D call TRBD1 (5 bases). This TCR derives from an adult with an advanced solid tumor such as melanoma, head and neck, liver or kidney cancer. The CDR3 nucleotides are TGTGCCAGCAGGGGCCAGGGAAACGAGCAGTACTTC. It encodes CASRGQGNEQYF.